Detailed here is one T cell receptor beta chain. The study sampled blood at baseline, cycle 4 day 1, and cycle 7 day 1. Profiling relied on immunoSEQ multiplex PCR, and the TCRdb table lists in-frame clones only, not all of them. The data show approximately 91,000 clones, about 86% seen once. Trimming pared 3 bases from V and 11 bases from J, leaving 9 bases between. The CDR3 loop spans 12 amino acids. Germline V lookup: CDR1 SGHRS, CDR2 YFSETQ. The record originates from a study of OX40 agonist ivuxolimab in advanced cancers. Across the study: Patients were given ivuxolimab, an antibody that agonizes OX40 (CD134). Those treated in dose escalation had hepatocellular carcinoma, melanoma, renal cell cancer or head and neck cancer.

The sample in question was CD4+ or CD8+ T cells sorted from blood, obtained in a trial of the OX40 agonist ivuxolimab. This TCR was recovered from an adult with an advanced solid tumor such as melanoma, head and neck, liver or kidney cancer. The gene calls are TRBV5-1 and TRBJ1-6, with D possibly matching TRBD1 (5 bases). CDR3 sequence: CASSSDRPPLHF. DNA for the CDR3: TGCGCCAGCAGCTCAGACAGACCACCCCTCCACTTT.